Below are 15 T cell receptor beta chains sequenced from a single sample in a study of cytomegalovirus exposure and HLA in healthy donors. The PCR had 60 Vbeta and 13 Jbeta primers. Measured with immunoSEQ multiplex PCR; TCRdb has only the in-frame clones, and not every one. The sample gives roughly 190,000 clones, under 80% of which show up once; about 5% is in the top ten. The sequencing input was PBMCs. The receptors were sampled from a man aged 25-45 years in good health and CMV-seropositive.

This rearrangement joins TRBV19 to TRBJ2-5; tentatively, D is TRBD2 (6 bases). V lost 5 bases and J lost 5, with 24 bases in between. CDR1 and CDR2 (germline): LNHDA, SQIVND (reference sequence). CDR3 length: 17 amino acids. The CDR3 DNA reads TGTGCCAGTAGTTCCCCTAGCGACGGGAGAGGGCTGGAGACCCAGTACTTC. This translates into CASSSPSDGRGLETQYF.

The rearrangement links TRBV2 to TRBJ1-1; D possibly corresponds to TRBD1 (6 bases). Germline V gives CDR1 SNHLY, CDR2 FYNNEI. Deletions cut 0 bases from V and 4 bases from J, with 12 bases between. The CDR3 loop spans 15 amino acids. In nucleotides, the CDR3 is TGTGCCAGCAGTGAAGCGCTGGGGGCAGGCACTGAAGCTTTCTTT. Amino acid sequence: CASSEALGAGTEAFF.

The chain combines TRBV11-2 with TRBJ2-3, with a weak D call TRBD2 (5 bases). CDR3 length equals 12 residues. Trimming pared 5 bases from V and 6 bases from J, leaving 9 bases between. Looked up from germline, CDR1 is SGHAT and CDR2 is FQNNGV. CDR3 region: CASSLGVDTQYF. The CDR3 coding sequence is TGTGCCAGCAGCCTCGGGGTGGATACGCAGTATTTT.

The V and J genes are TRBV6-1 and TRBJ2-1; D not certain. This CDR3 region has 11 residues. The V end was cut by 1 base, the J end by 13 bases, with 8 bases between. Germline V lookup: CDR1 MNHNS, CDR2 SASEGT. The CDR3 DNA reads TGTGCCAGCAGTGAAGAACTCCGTCAGTTCTTC. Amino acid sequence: CASSEELRQFF.

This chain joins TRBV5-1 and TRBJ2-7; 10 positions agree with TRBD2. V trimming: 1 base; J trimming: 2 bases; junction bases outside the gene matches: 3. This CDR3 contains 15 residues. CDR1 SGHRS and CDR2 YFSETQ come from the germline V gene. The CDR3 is CASSLLLAGAYEQYF. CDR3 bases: TGCGCCAGCAGCTTGCTTCTAGCGGGAGCCTACGAGCAGTACTTC.

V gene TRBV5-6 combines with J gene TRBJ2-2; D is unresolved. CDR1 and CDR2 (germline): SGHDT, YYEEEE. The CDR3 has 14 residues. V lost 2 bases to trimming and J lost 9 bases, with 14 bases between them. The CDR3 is CASSFFDTTRELFF. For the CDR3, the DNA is TGTGCCAGCAGCTTTTTTGACACCACGAGGGAGCTGTTTTTT.

The CDR3 loop is CASSLMGGGRNGYTF. CDR3 sequence (DNA): TGTGCCAGCAGCTTAATGGGAGGAGGGCGTAACGGCTACACCTTC. V usage is TRBV7-3 and J usage is TRBJ1-2; no reliable D call. The CDR3 is 15 residues long. Trimming removed 1 base at V and 8 bases at J, with 17 bases between. Germline values: CDR1 SGHTA, CDR2 FQGTGA.

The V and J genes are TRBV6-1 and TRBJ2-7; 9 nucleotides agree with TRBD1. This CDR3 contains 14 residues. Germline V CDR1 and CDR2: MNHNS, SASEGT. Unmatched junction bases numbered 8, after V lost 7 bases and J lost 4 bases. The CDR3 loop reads CASIPDRGGYEQYF. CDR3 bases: TGTGCCAGCATCCCGGACAGGGGTGGTTACGAGCAGTACTTC.

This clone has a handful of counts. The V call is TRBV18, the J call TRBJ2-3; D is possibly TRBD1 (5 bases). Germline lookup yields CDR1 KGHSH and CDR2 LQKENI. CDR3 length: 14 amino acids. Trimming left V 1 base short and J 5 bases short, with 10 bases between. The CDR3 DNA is TGTGCCAGCTCACCACGCAGGGTGGGAGATACGCAGTATTTT. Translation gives CASSPRRVGDTQYF.

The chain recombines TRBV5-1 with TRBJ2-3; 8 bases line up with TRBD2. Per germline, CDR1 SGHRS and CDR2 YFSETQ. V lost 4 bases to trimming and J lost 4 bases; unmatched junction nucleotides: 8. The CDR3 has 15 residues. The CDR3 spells CASSTSGGIADTQYF. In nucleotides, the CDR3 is TGCGCCAGCAGCACCTCGGGGGGGATCGCAGATACGCAGTATTTT.

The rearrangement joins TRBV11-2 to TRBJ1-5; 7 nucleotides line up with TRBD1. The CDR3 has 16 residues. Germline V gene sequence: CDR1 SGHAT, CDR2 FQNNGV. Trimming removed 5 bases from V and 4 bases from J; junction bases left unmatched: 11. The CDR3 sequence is CASSLGGGGMNQPQHF. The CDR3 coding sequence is TGTGCCAGCAGCCTAGGGGGCGGGGGGATGAATCAGCCCCAGCATTTT.

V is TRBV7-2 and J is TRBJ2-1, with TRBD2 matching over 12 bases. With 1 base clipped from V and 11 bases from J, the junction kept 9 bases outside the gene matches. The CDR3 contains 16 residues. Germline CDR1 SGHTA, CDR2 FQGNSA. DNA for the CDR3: TGTGCCAGCAGCTTAGTGCCTAGCGGGAGGGGTAGACAGCAGTTCTTC. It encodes CASSLVPSGRGRQQFF.

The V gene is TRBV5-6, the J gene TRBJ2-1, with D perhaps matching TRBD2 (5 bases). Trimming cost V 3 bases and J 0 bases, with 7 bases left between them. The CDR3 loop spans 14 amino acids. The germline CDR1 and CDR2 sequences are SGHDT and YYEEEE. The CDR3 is CASSSGNSYNEQFF. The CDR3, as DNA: TGTGCCAGCAGCTCGGGGAACTCCTACAATGAGCAGTTCTTC.

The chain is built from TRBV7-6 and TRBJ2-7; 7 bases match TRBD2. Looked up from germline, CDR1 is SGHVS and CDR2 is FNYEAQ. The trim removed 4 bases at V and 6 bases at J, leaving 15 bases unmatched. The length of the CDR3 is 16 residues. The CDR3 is CASSSRGGSGTSEQYF. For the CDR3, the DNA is TGTGCCAGCAGCTCGAGGGGCGGGAGTGGTACTAGCGAGCAGTACTTC.

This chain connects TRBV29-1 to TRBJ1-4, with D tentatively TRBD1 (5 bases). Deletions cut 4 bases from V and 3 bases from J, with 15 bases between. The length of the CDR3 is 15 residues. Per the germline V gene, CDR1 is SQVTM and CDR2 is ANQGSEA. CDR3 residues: CSVGGTRSSNEKLFF. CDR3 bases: TGCAGCGTTGGCGGGACCCGAAGCTCTAATGAAAAACTGTTTTTT.